This T cell receptor beta chain appears in the sequencing data of a study of cytomegalovirus exposure and HLA in healthy donors. The study ran its PCR with 60 Vbeta and 13 Jbeta primers. Assay: immunoSEQ multiplex PCR; the TCRdb copy retains only in-frame clones and omits some. The sample yields tens of thousands of clones, roughly 83% seen once. J lost 3 bases, V lost 1 base, and 8 bases had no gene match. Germline assignment: CDR1 KGHSH and CDR2 LQKENI. The CDR3 loop spans 17 amino acids. The chain links TRBV18 to TRBJ2-2, with 7 bases identical to TRBD1. This TCR came from a human donor in good health. Source material: PBMCs. CDR3 in amino acids: CASSPRPGGRDTGELFF. CDR3 nucleotide sequence: TGTGCCAGCTCACCACGCCCAGGGGGACGCGACACCGGGGAGCTGTTTTTT. Together with reference TRBV18 and TRBJ2-2, the CDR3 gives the full variable domain: NAGVMQNPRHLVRRRGQEARLRCSPMKGHSHVYWYRQLPEEGLKFMVYLQKENIIDESGMPKERFSAEFPKEGPSILRIQQVVRGDSAAYFCASSPRPGGRDTGELFFGEGSRLTVL.